Below, one TCR beta chain is given with its context. The data belong to a study of identical twins. V dropped 6 bases and J dropped 1 base, with 10 bases sitting between them. This CDR3 region has 14 residues. TCRdb re-derived calls from the 5' RACE reads in MiXCR, one entry per CDR3 protein. The table shows some 600,000 distinct CDR3 sequences, with about 7.6% occurring only once. The same specimen was also included in a second study, on yellow fever vaccine responses in identical twins.

The sequence was collected from a woman aged 18-30 years in good health. The chain uses TRBV12-3 or TRBV12-4 and TRBJ1-3; D gene ambiguous. The sample consisted of PBMCs. The CDR3 region has the DNA TGTGCCAGCAGCCCGCGGTATTCTGGAAACACCATATATTTT. Amino acids: CASSPRYSGNTIYF.